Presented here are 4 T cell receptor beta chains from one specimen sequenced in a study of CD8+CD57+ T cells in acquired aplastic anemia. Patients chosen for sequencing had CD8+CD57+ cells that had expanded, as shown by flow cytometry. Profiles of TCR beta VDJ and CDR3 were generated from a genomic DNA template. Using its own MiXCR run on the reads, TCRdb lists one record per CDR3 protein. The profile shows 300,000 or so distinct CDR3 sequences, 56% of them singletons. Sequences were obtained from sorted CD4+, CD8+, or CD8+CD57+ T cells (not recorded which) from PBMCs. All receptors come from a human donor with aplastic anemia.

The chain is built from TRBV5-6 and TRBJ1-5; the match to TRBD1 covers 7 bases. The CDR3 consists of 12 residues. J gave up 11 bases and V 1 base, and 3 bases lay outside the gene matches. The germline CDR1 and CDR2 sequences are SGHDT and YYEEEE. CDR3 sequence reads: CASSLQGESQHF. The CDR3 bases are TGTGCCAGCAGCTTGCAGGGGGAGTCCCAGCATTTT. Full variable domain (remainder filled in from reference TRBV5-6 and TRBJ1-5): DAGVTQSPTHLIKTRGQQVTLRCSPKSGHDTVSWYQQALGQGPQFIFQYYEEEERQRGNFPDRFSGHQFPNYSSELNVNALLLGDSALYLCASSLQGESQHFGDGTRLSIL.

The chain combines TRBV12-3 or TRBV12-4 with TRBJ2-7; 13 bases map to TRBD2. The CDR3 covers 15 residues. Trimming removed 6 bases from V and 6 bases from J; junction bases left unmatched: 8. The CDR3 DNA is TGTGCCAGCAGGCGAACTAGCGGGGGGGCAGGCGAGCAGTACTTC. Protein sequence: CASRRTSGGAGEQYF.

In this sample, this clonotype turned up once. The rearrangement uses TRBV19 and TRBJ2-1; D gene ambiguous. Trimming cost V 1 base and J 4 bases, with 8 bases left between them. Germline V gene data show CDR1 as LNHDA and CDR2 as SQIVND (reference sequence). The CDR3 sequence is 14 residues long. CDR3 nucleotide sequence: TGTGCCAGTAGTATAGGGACCACTTACAATGAGCAGTTCTTC. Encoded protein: CASSIGTTYNEQFF.

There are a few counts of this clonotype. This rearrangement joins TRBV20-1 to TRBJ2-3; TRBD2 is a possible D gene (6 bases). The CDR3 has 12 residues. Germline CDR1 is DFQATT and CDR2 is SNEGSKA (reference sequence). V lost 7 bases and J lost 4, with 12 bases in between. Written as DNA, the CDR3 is TGCAGTGGGCGGGGAGCTTCAGATACGCAGTATTTT. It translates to CSGRGASDTQYF.